Listed here are 9 T cell receptor beta chains from one sample, sequenced in a study of blood T cell repertoires in COVID-19. The repertoire was sequenced with immunoSEQ multiplex PCR; TCRdb's copy has only in-frame clones and lacks some. The sample shows around 98,000 clones, approximately 80% of them seen only once. The sequenced material came from peripheral blood. The receptors were gathered from a man between 70 and 80 years old with active or convalescent COVID-19.

The chain has TRBV12-3 or TRBV12-4 and TRBJ1-2, with TRBD1 matching over 8 bases. Trimming removed 3 bases from V and 4 bases from J; junction bases left unmatched: 1. The CDR3 is made up of 13 amino acids. CDR3: CASSLTGVYGYTF. The CDR3, as DNA: TGTGCCAGCAGTTTGACAGGGGTCTATGGCTACACCTTC.

This clone was counted between two and nine times. The V call is TRBV27, the J call TRBJ2-7; TRBD1 aligns across 12 bases. The germline V gene has CDR1 MNHEY and CDR2 SMNVEV (reference sequence). The CDR3 is 14 amino acids. Unmatched junction bases numbered 11, after V lost 10 bases and J lost 7 bases. In DNA form, the CDR3 reads TGTGCCACCGGGCCGGGACAGGGGGCTTGGGAGCAGTACTTC. It specifies CATGPGQGAWEQYF.

The chain couples TRBV2 to TRBJ1-4; 8 bases map to TRBD1. Trimming took 7 bases from V and 0 from J; bases not matched to a gene: 4. Germline V gives CDR1 SNHLY, CDR2 FYNNEI. This CDR3 contains 15 residues. The chain's CDR3 is CASMDRVATNEKLFF. CDR3 bases: TGTGCCAGCATGGACAGGGTTGCAACTAATGAAAAACTGTTTTTT.

J is TRBJ1-2 and V is TRBV14, with D uncertain. Trimming left V 1 base short and J 5 bases short, with 8 bases between. The CDR3 is 13 amino acids. Germline loops: CDR1 SGHDN, CDR2 FVKESK. DNA of the CDR3: TGTGCCAGCAGCCAAGCCGGAGGTTATGGCTACACCTTC. Amino acids: CASSQAGGYGYTF.

The J gene is TRBJ1-5, the V gene TRBV6-5; no clear D. The V end lost 6 bases, the J end lost 0 bases, and 12 bases lay between the germline ends. The CDR3 is 15 residues long. The germline V gene encodes CDR1 MNHEY and CDR2 SVGAGI. For the CDR3, the DNA is TGTGCCAGCAGCCCCTCAGGTTTTAGCAATCAGCCCCAGCATTTT. The encoded protein is CASSPSGFSNQPQHF.

This chain links TRBV5-1 with TRBJ2-7; no definite D call. V was clipped by 0 bases and J by 3 bases, with 7 bases between them. The CDR3 sequence is 13 residues long. The germline V gene has CDR1 SGHRS and CDR2 YFSETQ. CDR3 nucleotides: TGCGCCAGCAGCTTGGCCCCAGGCTACGAGCAGTACTTC. It is translated as CASSLAPGYEQYF.

V and J are TRBV7-2 and TRBJ1-2; D is ambiguous. The CDR3 extends over 15 amino acids. Germline lookup yields CDR1 SGHTA and CDR2 FQGNSA. V was shortened by 6 bases and J by 0 bases, with 14 bases between the two germline ends. CDR3 bases: TGTGCCAGCAGTCCGCCGGGGTTGGCTAACTATGGCTACACCTTC. Its protein is CASSPPGLANYGYTF.

This clone was seen once. This CDR3 is CASSLEGTGGNTIYF. CDR3 DNA sequence: TGTGCCAGCAGCTTAGAGGGGACAGGCGGAAACACCATATATTTT. J is TRBJ1-3 and V is TRBV7-2; 8 bases line up with TRBD1. V trimming: 1 base; J trimming: 4 bases; junction bases outside the gene matches: 3. CDR1 is SGHTA and CDR2 is FQGNSA in the germline V gene. The CDR3 is 15 residues long.

This chain uses TRBV3-1 (or the pseudogene TRBV3-2) with TRBJ1-2, with TRBD1 matching over 7 bases. After removal of 6 bases from V and 6 bases from J, the junction contained 1 base not matched to a gene. The germline CDR1 and CDR2 sequences are LGHDT and YNNKEL (reference sequence). The CDR3 runs to 11 residues. The CDR3 reads CASSGTDGYTF. The CDR3 DNA reads TGTGCCAGCAGTGGGACAGATGGCTACACCTTC.